This TCR beta chain appears in the sequencing data of a study of vaccination and CD4 T cells after COVID-19 (dated by TCRdb to between 2021 and 2022). Broadly, across the study: Convalescent patients had a positive SARS-CoV-2 result on nasal swab PCR, and of these patients, about ten had mild disease and one had severe disease. For stimulating the cultures, overlapping spike peptide pools were used, derived from SARS-CoV-2 as well as from the common cold coronaviruses HCoV-NL63, HCoV-OC43 and HCoV-229E. In the convalescent cohort there were six males and four females, among whom were two Hispanic individuals, seven Caucasians, two Asians and one multiracial person. Post-COVID blood samples from convalescent patients were collected a median of approximately 100 days after diagnosis, with a range of 35 to 161 days. Each participant got two doses of either the Pfizer-BioNTech BNT162b2 vaccine (n=8) or the Moderna mRNA-1273 vaccine (n=2). Post-vaccine blood samples were taken a median of 72 days after the second vaccine dose, with a range of roughly 13 to 250 days. Control cultures used a CEFX viral epitope pool as positive control, an HIV-1 Nef peptide pool as negative control, or no peptide. In roughly eleven COVID-19 convalescent patients and a few infection-naive healthy vaccine recipients, the spike-specific CD4+ TCR repertoire before mRNA vaccination was compared with the repertoire after mRNA vaccination.

Explained via the paper, the treatment or condition label denotes: approximately 9-day PBMC culture with coronavirus spike peptide pools or control peptides (ViraFEST assay). The study used the ViraFEST assay, which expanded antigen-specific T cells with peptide pools and then identified expanded clonotypes by TCR sequencing. The convalescent patients' positive SARS-CoV-2 PCR tests fell between March and December 2020, which was before the Alpha, Beta and Delta variants emerged in the United States. Two million PBMCs per well were cultured in IMDM with roughly 5% human AB serum and about 9.7 IU/ml IL-2, plus 10 ug/ml peptide pools. Half of the culture medium was replaced with fresh IL-2-containing medium on days 3 and 7. CD4+ T cells were isolated after approximately eleven days of culture through negative selection using the EasySep CD4+ T cell isolation kit. Ficoll-Paque Plus gradient centrifugation was used to isolate PBMCs from whole blood, and the isolated PBMCs were then either used fresh or cryopreserved at -140C. Culture conditions were generally each tested in triplicate wells.

The method was PCR. DNA from cultured CD4+ T cells underwent TCR sequencing with the Oncomine TCR Beta short-read assay at the Johns Hopkins FTIC core. The QIAamp micro DNA kit was used to extract genomic DNA from the cultured CD4+ T cells. Oncomine TCR Beta libraries from cultured CD4+ T cells were pooled with unique dual indexes and sequenced on an Illumina iSeq 100. The published analysis was carried out like this. Non-productive sequences were filtered out, and CDR3s that did not start with C, did not end with F or W, or were shorter than 7 amino acids were discarded. The MANAFEST web application was used to identify antigen-specific clonotypes by comparing peptide-stimulated wells against reference wells and other culture wells. An FDR below 0.05, an odds ratio above 5, and a productive frequency above 0.1% in at least two of three replicate wells were required for clones to be considered positive. Cross-reactive clonotypes were defined as significantly expanded in both SARS-CoV-2 spike wells and at least one common cold coronavirus spike condition. Levenshtein distances (stringdist) and unrooted phylogenetic trees (ape) in R version 3.6.1 were used to assess CDR3 homology. TCRdb's own reprocessing of the public reads used fastp at Q25 and MiXCR and kept productive beta chains. Every CDR3 protein is listed once, alongside the most common genes and DNA of its rows. For this entry, the V and J calls and clone size follow TCRdb and not the study's own pipeline. For this sample there are 7,500 to 9,500 distinct CDR3 sequences; 51% appear just once. 40% of the sample comes from the top ten.

From its cysteine to its phenylalanine, the CDR3 spans 14 amino acids. Kept here is only the CDR3 DNA, which spans 42 bases and is read in frame from base 1. CDR1 and CDR2, per the germline V gene, are MDHEN and SYDVKM. Trimming costs V 6 bases and J 5 bases, and their ends lie 16 bases apart. Of note for this clonotype: It lacks a known antigen. It has no much larger one-base neighbor in the sample; base qualities were not kept.

Beyond this particular receptor, the publication reports: Of the vaccine-specific clones in convalescent patients, 304 of 307, or nearly all, reacted only to SARS-CoV-2 spike and did not cross-react with common cold coronaviruses. The study included relatively few convalescent patients and did not analyze early timepoints after natural infection. Among the post-vaccine SARS-CoV-2-reactive clones in convalescent patients, a median about 87% showed up only after vaccination, which suggests vaccine-specific priming. Although the median number of SARS-CoV-2-reactive clonotypes went up from around 20 after infection to some 38 after vaccination, the increase was not significant.

Sequenced material: CD4+ T cells from blood, cultured in vitro. The clonotype was recovered from a human donor who had recovered from COVID-19. The chain links TRBV28 with TRBJ2-5; the D gene is perhaps TRBD2, from 6 matching bases. CDR3 protein: CASRSAAGGETQYF. The sequenced DNA is TGTGCCAGCAGATCGGCAGCGGGCGGGGAGACCCAGTACTTC. Extended through the reference TRBV28 and TRBJ2-5 proteins, this CDR3 yields the full variable domain: DVKVTQSSRYLVKRTGEKVFLECVQDMDHENMFWYRQDPGLGLRLIYFSYDVKMKEKGDIPEGYSVSREKKERFSLILESASTNQTSMYLCASRSAAGGETQYFGPGTRLLVL.